The clone carrying this TCR beta chain was seen once. Its antigen is not known. The CDR3 runs to 13 residues. V dropped 10 bases and J dropped 4; count of bases not matched to a gene: 10. From germline, CDR1 is WSHSY and CDR2 SAAADI. Only in-frame clones appear in the TCRdb table, and some are missing; sequencing was by immunoSEQ multiplex PCR. The sample has some 310,000 clones, around 90% seen once; the top ten hold around 0.96%. The data belong to a study of cytomegalovirus exposure and HLA in healthy donors. The study's findings and limits: Cytomegalovirus-associated status was assigned to 164 TCR beta chains. Testing in vitro showed a few CMV-associated chains specific for CMV antigens.

The donors were part of the validation cohort of 95 to 150 subjects. That cohort was separate from the first cohort, which comprised under 750 subjects. Sequenced: PBMCs. This clonotype was obtained from a man aged 25-45 years in good health and CMV-seronegative. The gene calls are TRBV10-2 and TRBJ2-7, with 7 nucleotides matching TRBD1. The CDR3 DNA is TGCGCCACTCACCCGGGACAGACATACGAGCAGTACTTC. Protein: CATHPGQTYEQYF.